This paragraph covers one T cell receptor beta chain sequence. Its antigen is currently unknown. This specimen belongs to a study of cytomegalovirus exposure and HLA in healthy donors. Study-wide findings and caveats: Donors belonging to an Asian-associated ancestry cluster reportedly showed fewer N-insertions in productive TCRs than the roughly 670-donor mean, according to what a later analysis found. In an earlier analysis, in approximately 570 donors, most V segments appeared productive either ~87% or ~30% of the time.

These donors counted as nominally healthy when sampled, but unrecorded immune exposures were likely. The PCR used 60 Vbeta and 13 Jbeta primers. The authors' processing: An analysis performed later counted about 80 million unique TCR beta chains (roughly 10 million of them shared). The data were produced by immunoSEQ multiplex PCR, yet TCRdb's version contains in-frame clones alone and is incomplete. The V and J calls and clone size come from that table; D and trimming were worked out from the DNA. The sample contains 200,000 to 250,000 clones, 75% to 85% of which appear only once. V trimming: 0 bases; J trimming: 8 bases; junction bases outside the gene matches: 7. The CDR3 is 14 residues long. Germline V gene lookup returns CDR1 SGHRS and CDR2 YFSETQ.

The TCR comes from a woman aged 60-70 years in good health and CMV-seropositive. The sample taken for sequencing was PBMCs. This chain connects TRBV5-1 to TRBJ1-1, with TRBD1 matching over 7 bases. In DNA, the CDR3 is TGCGCCAGCAGCTTGGGGGGAGGACAGGTCGAAGCTTTCTTT. Translated: CASSLGGGQVEAFF.